This TCR beta chain was identified in a study of blood T cell repertoires in COVID-19. Study-wide context: Acute and convalescent COVID-19 specimens originated in the United States, Italy and Spain.

Under the authors' procedure: Reference gene primer amplification gave estimated nucleated cell counts. Only in-frame clones appear in the TCRdb table, and some are missing; sequencing was by immunoSEQ multiplex PCR. V, J and clone size derive from that table, while D and trimming were established from the DNA sequence. The sample shows some 80,000 clones, about four fifths of them seen only once. The ends lost 5 bases at V and 8 bases at J; junction bases unmatched: 12. Germline V gives CDR1 SNHLY, CDR2 FYNNEI. This CDR3 spans 16 amino acids. Sequencing was performed on peripheral blood. This chain uses TRBV2 with TRBJ1-1; 12 bases are shared with TRBD1. This receptor was identified in a woman aged 80 or over with active or convalescent COVID-19. The DNA for the CDR3 is TGTGCCAGCAGTTGGGGACAGGGGGCCGGCTCCATGGAAGCTTTCTTT. It translates to CASSWGQGAGSMEAFF.